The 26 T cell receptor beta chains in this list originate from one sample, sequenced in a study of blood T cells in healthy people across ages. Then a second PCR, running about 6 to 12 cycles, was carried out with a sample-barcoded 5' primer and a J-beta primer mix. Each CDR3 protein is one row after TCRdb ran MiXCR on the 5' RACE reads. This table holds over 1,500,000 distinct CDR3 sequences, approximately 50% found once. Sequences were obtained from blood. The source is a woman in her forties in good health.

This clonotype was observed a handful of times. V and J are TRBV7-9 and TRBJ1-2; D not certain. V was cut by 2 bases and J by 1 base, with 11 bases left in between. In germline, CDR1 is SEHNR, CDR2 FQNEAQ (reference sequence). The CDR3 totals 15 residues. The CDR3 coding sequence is TGTGCCAGCAGCTTAAGCCATGGCCATAACTATGGCTACACCTTC. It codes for CASSLSHGHNYGYTF.

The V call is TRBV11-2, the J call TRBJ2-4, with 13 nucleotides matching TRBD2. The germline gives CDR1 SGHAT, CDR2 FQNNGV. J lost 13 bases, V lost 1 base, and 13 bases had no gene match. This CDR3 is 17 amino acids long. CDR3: CASSLGTSGGHYNEQYF. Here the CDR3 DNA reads TGTGCCAGCAGCTTAGGGACTAGCGGGGGCCACTACAATGAGCAGTACTTC.

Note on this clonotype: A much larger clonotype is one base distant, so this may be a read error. For the CDR3, the DNA is TGTGCCAGCGGATCCTTGGGGACATTGAATCAGCCCCGGCATTTT. Its protein product is CASGSLGTLNQPRHF. The chain links TRBV7-8 to TRBJ1-5; a weak D match, TRBD1 (6 bases). This CDR3 region has 15 residues. CDR1 is SGHVS, CDR2 FQNEAQ, per germline.

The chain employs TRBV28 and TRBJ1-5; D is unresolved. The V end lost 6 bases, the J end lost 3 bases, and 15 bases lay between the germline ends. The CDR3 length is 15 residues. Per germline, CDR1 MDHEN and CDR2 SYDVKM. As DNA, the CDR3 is TGTGCCAGCAGCTCCCTGGACGGGGACAATCAGCCCCAGCATTTT. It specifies CASSSLDGDNQPQHF. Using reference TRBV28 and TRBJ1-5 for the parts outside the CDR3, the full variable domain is DVKVTQSSRYLVKRTGEKVFLECVQDMDHENMFWYRQDPGLGLRLIYFSYDVKMKEKGDIPEGYSVSREKKERFSLILESASTNQTSMYLCASSSLDGDNQPQHFGDGTRLSIL.

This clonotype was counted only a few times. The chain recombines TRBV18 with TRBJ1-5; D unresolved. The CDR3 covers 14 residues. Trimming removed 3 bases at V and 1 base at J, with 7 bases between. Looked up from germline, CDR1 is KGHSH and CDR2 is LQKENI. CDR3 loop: CASSPVGSNQPQHF. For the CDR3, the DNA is TGTGCCAGCTCACCGGTGGGGAGCAATCAGCCCCAGCATTTT.

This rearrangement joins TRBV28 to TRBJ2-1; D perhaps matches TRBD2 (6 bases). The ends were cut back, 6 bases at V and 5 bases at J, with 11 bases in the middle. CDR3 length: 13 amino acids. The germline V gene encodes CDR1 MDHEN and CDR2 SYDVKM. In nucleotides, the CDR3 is TGTGCCAGCAGAGATTGGGGGGACAATGAGCAGTTCTTC. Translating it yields CASRDWGDNEQFF.

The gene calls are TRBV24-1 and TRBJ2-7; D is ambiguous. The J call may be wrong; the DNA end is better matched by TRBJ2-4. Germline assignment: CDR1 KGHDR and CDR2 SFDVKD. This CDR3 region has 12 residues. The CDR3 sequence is CATSDYYDIQYF. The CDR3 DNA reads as TGTGCCACCAGTGATTACTACGACATTCAGTACTTC.

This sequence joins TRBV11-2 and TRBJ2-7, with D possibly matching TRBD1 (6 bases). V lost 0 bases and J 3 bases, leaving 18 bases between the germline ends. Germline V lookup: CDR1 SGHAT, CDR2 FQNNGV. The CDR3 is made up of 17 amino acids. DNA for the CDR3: TGTGCCAGCAGCTTAGAGGGGGCAGGGCAAGTTAACTACGAGCAGTACTTC. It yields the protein CASSLEGAGQVNYEQYF.

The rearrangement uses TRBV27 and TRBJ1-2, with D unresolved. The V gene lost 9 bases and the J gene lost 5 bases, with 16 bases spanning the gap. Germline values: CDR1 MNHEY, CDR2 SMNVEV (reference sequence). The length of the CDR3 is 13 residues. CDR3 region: CASRGPGRYGYTF. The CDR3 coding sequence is TGTGCCAGTCGGGGTCCCGGGAGGTATGGCTACACCTTC.

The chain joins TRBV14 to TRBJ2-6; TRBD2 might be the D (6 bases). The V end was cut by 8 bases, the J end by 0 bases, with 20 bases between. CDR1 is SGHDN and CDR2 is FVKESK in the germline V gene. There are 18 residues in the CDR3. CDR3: CASRKRGLETSGANVLTF. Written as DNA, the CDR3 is TGTGCCAGCCGAAAGAGGGGACTCGAAACCTCTGGGGCCAACGTCCTGACTTTC.

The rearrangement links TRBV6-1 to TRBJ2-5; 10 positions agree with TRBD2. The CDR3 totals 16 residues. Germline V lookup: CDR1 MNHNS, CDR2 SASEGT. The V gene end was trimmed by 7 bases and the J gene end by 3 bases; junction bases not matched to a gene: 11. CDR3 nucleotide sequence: TGTGCCAGCACGGCCCAACCGGGACTAGCGAAAGAGACCCAGTACTTC. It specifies CASTAQPGLAKETQYF.

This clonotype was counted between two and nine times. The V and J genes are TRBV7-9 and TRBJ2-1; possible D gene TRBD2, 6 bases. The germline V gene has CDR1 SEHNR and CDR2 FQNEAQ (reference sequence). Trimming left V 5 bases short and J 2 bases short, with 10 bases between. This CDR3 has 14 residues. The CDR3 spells CASSARETYNEQFF. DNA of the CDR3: TGTGCCAGCAGCGCCCGGGAGACCTACAATGAGCAGTTCTTC.

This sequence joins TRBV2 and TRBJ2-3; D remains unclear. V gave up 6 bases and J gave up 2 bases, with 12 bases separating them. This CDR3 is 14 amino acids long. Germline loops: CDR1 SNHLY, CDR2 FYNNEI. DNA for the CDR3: TGTGCCAGCAGCCCCGTTACCCTCACAGATACGCAGTATTTT. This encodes CASSPVTLTDTQYF.

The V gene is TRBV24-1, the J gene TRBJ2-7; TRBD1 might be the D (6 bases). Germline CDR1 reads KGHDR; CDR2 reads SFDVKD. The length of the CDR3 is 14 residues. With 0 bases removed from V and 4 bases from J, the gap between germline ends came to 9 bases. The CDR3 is CATSDLVRGYEQYF. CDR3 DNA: TGTGCCACCAGTGATTTGGTCAGGGGTTACGAGCAGTACTTC.

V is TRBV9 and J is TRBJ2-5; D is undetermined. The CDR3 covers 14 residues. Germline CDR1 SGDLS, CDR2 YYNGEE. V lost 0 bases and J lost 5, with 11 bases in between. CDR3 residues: CASSVGAVGETQYF. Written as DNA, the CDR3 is TGTGCCAGCAGCGTAGGGGCAGTGGGGGAGACCCAGTACTTC.

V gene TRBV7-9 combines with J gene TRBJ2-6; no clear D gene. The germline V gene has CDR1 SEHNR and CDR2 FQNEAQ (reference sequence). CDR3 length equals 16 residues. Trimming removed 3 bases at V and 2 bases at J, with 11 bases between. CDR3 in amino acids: CASSFFVGTGANVLTF. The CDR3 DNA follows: TGTGCCAGCAGCTTCTTTGTGGGGACTGGGGCCAACGTCCTGACTTTC. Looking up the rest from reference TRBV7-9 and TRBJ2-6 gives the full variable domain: DTGVSQNPRHKITKRGQNVTFRCDPISEHNRLYWYRQTLGQGPEFLTYFQNEAQLEKSRLLSDRFSAERPKGSFSTLEIQRTEQGDSAMYLCASSFFVGTGANVLTFGAGSRLTVL.

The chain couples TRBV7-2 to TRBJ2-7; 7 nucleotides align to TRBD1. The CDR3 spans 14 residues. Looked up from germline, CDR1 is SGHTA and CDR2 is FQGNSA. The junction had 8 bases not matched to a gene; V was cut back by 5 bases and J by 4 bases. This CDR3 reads CASSQWDSSYEQYF. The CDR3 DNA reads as TGTGCCAGCAGCCAATGGGACAGCTCTTACGAGCAGTACTTC. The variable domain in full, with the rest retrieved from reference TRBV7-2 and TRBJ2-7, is GAGVSQSPSNKVTEKGKDVELRCDPISGHTALYWYRQSLGQGLEFLIYFQGNSAPDKSGLPSDRFSAERTGGSVSTLTIQRTQQEDSAVYLCASSQWDSSYEQYFGPGTRLTVT.

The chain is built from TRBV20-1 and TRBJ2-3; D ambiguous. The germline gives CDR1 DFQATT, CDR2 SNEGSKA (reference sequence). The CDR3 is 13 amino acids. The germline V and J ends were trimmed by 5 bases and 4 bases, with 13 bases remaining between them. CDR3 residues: CSAVGPSSDTQYF. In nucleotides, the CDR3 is TGCAGTGCTGTGGGTCCTAGTTCAGATACGCAGTATTTT.

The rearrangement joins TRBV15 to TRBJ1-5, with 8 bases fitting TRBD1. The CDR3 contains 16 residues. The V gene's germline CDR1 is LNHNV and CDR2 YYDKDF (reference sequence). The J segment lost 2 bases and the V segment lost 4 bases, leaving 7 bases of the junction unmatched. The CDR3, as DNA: TGTGCCACCAGCAAAAACCAGGGGGCCGGCAATCAGCCCCAGCATTTT. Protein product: CATSKNQGAGNQPQHF.

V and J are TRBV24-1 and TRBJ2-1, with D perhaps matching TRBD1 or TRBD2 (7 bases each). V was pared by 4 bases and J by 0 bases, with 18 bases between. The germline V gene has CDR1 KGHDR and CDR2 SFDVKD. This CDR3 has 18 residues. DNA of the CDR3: TGTGCCACCAGTGAAATGGGGAGGGCAGGGGGCTCCTACAATGAGCAGTTCTTC. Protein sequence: CATSEMGRAGGSYNEQFF.

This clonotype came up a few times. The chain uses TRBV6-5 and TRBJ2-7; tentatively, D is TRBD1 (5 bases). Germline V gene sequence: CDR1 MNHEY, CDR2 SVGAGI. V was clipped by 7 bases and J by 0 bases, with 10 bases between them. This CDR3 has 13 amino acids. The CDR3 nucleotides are TGTGCCAGCACCGTGGGGCCCTCCTACGAGCAGTACTTC. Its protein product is CASTVGPSYEQYF.

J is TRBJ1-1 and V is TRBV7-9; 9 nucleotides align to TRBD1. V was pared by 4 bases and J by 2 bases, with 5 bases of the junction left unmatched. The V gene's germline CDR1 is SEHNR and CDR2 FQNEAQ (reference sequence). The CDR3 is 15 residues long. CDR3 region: CASSWGDRDNTEAFF. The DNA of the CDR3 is TGTGCCAGCAGCTGGGGGGACAGGGACAACACTGAAGCTTTCTTT.

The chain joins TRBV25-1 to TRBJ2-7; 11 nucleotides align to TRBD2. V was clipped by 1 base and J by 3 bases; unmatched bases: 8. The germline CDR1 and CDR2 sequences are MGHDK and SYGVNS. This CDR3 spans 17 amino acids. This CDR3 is CASSEWEGTSGRYEQYF. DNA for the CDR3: TGTGCCAGCAGTGAATGGGAAGGGACTAGCGGACGCTACGAGCAGTACTTC.

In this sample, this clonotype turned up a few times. CDR3 region: CASSLGLQVSGIYGYTF. The CDR3 nucleotides read TGCGCCAGCAGCTTGGGCCTCCAGGTGTCGGGAATCTATGGCTACACCTTC. The rearrangement links TRBV5-1 to TRBJ1-2, with D hard to call. Germline CDR1 SGHRS, CDR2 YFSETQ. CDR3 length: 17 amino acids. Trimming took off 0 bases at V and 4 bases at J, with 19 bases between the two ends.

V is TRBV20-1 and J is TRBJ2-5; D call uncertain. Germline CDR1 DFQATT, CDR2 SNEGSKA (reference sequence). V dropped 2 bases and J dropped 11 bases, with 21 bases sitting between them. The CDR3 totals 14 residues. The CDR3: CSARRNKKTDEQYF. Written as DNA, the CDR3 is TGCAGTGCTAGACGTAATAAAAAAACCGATGAGCAGTACTTC.

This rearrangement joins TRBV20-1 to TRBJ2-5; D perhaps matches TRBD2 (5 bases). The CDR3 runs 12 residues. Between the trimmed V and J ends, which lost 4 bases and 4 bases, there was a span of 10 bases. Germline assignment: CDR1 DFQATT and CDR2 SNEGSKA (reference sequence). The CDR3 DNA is TGCAGTGCTAAGGACGGGGTAGAGACCCAGTACTTC. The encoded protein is CSAKDGVETQYF.